The 6 T cell receptor beta chains below all came from one sample that was sequenced in a study of T cells in narcolepsy. TCRdb's copy holds only in-frame clones and misses some; the assay was immunoSEQ multiplex PCR. This sample has under 30,000 clones, with around 85% found just once. Input material: CD45RA- memory CD4+ T cells from PBMCs. The receptors shown here come from a human donor with narcolepsy.

The CDR3 sequence is CASSLMGQGSNYGYTF. For the CDR3, the DNA is TGTGCCAGCAGTCTCATGGGACAGGGCTCCAACTATGGCTACACCTTC. The chain has TRBV7-9 and TRBJ1-2; 9 bases line up with TRBD1. The CDR3 runs to 16 residues. V lost 6 bases, J lost 2 bases, and 10 bases stayed unmatched. The V gene's germline CDR1 is SEHNR and CDR2 FQNEAQ (reference sequence).

The J gene is TRBJ2-1, the V gene TRBV5-6; TRBD2 agrees at 10 bases. This CDR3 spans 14 amino acids. Germline V gives CDR1 SGHDT, CDR2 YYEEEE. The V and J ends lost 7 bases and 7 bases, in that order; junction bases with no gene match: 8. The CDR3, as DNA: TGTGCCAGCCGAACTAGCGGGACGTCAAATGAGCAGTTCTTC. It codes for CASRTSGTSNEQFF.

There are a few counts of this clone. The CDR3 loop reads CASSWAENTEAFF. In DNA form, the CDR3 reads TGTGCCAGCAGCTGGGCCGAGAACACTGAAGCTTTCTTT. This chain connects TRBV11-2 to TRBJ1-1, with D hard to call. The CDR3 has 13 residues. The germline gives CDR1 SGHAT, CDR2 FQNNGV. The ends were cut back, 4 bases at V and 1 base at J, with 7 bases in the middle. The full variable domain, completed using reference TRBV11-2 and TRBJ1-1, is EAGVAQSPRYKIIEKRQSVAFWCNPISGHATLYWYQQILGQGPKLLIQFQNNGVVDDSQLPKDRFSAERLKGVDSTLKIQPAKLEDSAVYLCASSWAENTEAFFGQGTRLTVV.

The gene calls are TRBV5-8 and TRBJ2-3; 7 bases line up with TRBD2. In germline, CDR1 is SGHTS, CDR2 YDEGEE. The CDR3 spans 17 residues. Trimming at V came to 4 bases and at J to 1 base, leaving 12 bases not matched to a gene. The CDR3 coding sequence is TGTGCCAGCAGCGGGGGGTGGCTAGCGGCTGGCACAGATACGCAGTATTTT. Residues: CASSGGWLAAGTDTQYF.

A single count supports this clone. V and J are TRBV7-2 and TRBJ2-7; 14 bases fit TRBD2. The CDR3 consists of 14 residues. Trimming removed 5 bases from V and 4 bases from J; junction bases left unmatched: 1. CDR1 is SGHTA and CDR2 is FQGNSA in the germline V gene. CDR3 nucleotide sequence: TGTGCCAGCAGCGGGACTAGCGGGGGATACGAGCAGTACTTC. This sequence encodes CASSGTSGGYEQYF. The whole variable domain, filled in from reference TRBV7-2 and TRBJ2-7, reads GAGVSQSPSNKVTEKGKDVELRCDPISGHTALYWYRQSLGQGLEFLIYFQGNSAPDKSGLPSDRFSAERTGGSVSTLTIQRTQQEDSAVYLCASSGTSGGYEQYFGPGTRLTVT.

This clone was detected only a few times. The rearrangement uses TRBV27 and TRBJ1-5; a possible D gene is TRBD1 (6 bases). Between the trimmed V and J ends, which lost 6 bases and 3 bases, there was a span of 12 bases. The CDR3 is 14 amino acids. From germline, CDR1 is MNHEY and CDR2 SMNVEV (reference sequence). In nucleotides, the CDR3 is TGTGCCAGCAGGGCCGCAGGGGCCAATCAGCCCCAGCATTTT. This encodes CASRAAGANQPQHF.